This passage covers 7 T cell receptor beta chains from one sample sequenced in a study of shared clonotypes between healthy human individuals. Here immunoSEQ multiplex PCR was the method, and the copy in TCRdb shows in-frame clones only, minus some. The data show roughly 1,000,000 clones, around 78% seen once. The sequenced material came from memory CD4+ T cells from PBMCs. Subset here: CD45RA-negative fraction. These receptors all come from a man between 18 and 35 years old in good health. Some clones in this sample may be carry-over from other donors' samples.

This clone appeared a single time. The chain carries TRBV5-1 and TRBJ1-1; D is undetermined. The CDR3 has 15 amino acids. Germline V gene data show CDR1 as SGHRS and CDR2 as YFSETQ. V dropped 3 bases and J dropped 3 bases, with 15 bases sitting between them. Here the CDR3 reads CASSSAPWADTEAFF. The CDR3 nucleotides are TGCGCCAGCAGCTCGGCACCTTGGGCGGACACTGAAGCTTTCTTT.

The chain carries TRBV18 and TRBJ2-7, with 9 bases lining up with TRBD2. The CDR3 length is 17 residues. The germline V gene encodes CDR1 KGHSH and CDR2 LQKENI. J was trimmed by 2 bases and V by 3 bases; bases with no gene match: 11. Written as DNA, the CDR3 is TGTGCCAGCTCACCCCGCTCTGGGCTAGCGGGAACCTACGAGCAGTACTTC. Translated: CASSPRSGLAGTYEQYF.

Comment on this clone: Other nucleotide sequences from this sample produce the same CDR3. The CDR3 DNA reads TGTGCCAGCAGTTACTCAGGGAACAATCAGCCCCAGCATTTT. Its translation: CASSYSGNNQPQHF. V gene TRBV6-5 combines with J gene TRBJ1-5; D call uncertain. Trimming removed 0 bases from V and 3 bases from J, with 6 bases in between. The germline CDR1 and CDR2 sequences are MNHEY and SVGAGI. CDR3 length equals 14 residues.

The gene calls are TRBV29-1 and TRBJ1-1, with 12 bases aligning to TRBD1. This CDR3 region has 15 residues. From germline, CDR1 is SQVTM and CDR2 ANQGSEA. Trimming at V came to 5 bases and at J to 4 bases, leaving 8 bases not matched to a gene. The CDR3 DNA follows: TGCAGCGTTTCCCCCGTGGGACAGGGGGCCACTGAAGCTTTCTTT. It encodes CSVSPVGQGATEAFF.

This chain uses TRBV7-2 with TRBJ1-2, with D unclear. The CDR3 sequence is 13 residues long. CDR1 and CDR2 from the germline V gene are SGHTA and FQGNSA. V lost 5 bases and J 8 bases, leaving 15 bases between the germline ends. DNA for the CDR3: TGTGCCAGCAGCAACATAGTTGGCTGGGGCTACACCTTC. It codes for CASSNIVGWGYTF.

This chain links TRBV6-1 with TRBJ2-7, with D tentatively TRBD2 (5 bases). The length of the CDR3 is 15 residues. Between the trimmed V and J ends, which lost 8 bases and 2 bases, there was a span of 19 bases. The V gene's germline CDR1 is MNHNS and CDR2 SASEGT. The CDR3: CASFDGLAGTYEQYF. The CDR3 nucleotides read TGTGCCAGCTTTGACGGCCTAGCTGGCACCTACGAGCAGTACTTC.

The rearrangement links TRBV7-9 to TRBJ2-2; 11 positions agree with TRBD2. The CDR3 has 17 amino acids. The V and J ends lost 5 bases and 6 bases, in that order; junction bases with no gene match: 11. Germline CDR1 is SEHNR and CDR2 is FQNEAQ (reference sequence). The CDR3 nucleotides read TGTGCCAGCAGCGCGCGACTAGCGGGATTATCCCCCGGGGAGCTGTTTTTT. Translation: CASSARLAGLSPGELFF.